One and the same sample provided the 28 T cell receptor beta chains below, sequenced in a study of T cells in narcolepsy (dated 2018 in TCRdb). The library was made by the immunoSEQ multiplex PCR assay. In TCRdb, the immuneACCESS table is reduced to in-frame sequences with V and J assigned. These tables do not hold every clone; where another copy was compared, an unresolved V gene accounts for under half, and the others remain unexplained. The sample data list about 34,000 clones, and approximately 77% of these were observed just once. The ten largest clones take up approximately 2.2% of the sample. The sequencing sample was made of memory (CD45RA-) CD4+ T cells from blood. The cell subset or site label, read with the paper, signifies: memory T cells sorted ex vivo from peripheral blood. The receptors derive from a human donor in good health.

The genes are TRBV28 and TRBJ1-5; 7 bases are a match to TRBD1. CDR3 length: 11 amino acids. J was trimmed by 16 bases and V by 9 bases; bases with no gene match: 12. Germline V CDR1 and CDR2: MDHEN, SYDVKM. CDR3 in DNA: TGTGCCAGTTTTTCCGGGACAGTGCGTCATTTT. It translates to CASFSGTVRHF.

The V and J genes are TRBV5-6 and TRBJ2-1; D perhaps matches TRBD1 (6 bases). Germline values: CDR1 SGHDT, CDR2 YYEEEE. The CDR3 is 13 residues long. Trimming cost V 5 bases and J 4 bases, with 10 bases left between them. CDR3 in DNA: TGTGCCAGCAGTCGGACAGATTACAATGAGCAGTTCTTC. Translating gives CASSRTDYNEQFF.

This chain connects TRBV5-4 to TRBJ2-1, with D hard to call. Germline V gives CDR1 SGHNT, CDR2 YYREEE (reference sequence). The CDR3 is 14 residues long. Trimming left V 5 bases short and J 9 bases short, with 18 bases between. This chain's CDR3 is CASSPIGRASEQFF. The DNA for the CDR3 is TGTGCCAGCAGTCCCATCGGCCGGGCCAGTGAGCAGTTCTTC. The variable domain in full, completed from reference TRBV5-4 and TRBJ2-1, reads ETGVTQSPTHLIKTRGQQVTLRCSSQSGHNTVSWYQQALGQGPQFIFQYYREEENGRGNFPPRFSGLQFPNYSSELNVNALELDDSALYLCASSPIGRASEQFFGPGTRLTVL.

This chain links TRBV5-1 with TRBJ2-1, with D perhaps being TRBD1 or TRBD2 (5 bases each). The CDR3 sequence is 10 residues long. V was trimmed by 5 bases and J by 9 bases, leaving 6 bases between them. Per the germline V gene, CDR1 is SGHRS and CDR2 is YFSETQ. CDR3 loop: CASRGTEQFF. In DNA form, the CDR3 reads TGCGCCAGCAGAGGGACTGAGCAGTTCTTC.

V and J are TRBV7-6 and TRBJ2-3; no definite D call. Germline values: CDR1 SGHVS, CDR2 FNYEAQ. The CDR3 runs to 15 residues. V was shortened by 0 bases and J by 4 bases, with 11 bases between the two germline ends. The DNA for the CDR3 is TGTGCCAGCAGCTTAGCGGAACGGGTGGCAGATACGCAGTATTTT. This codes for CASSLAERVADTQYF.

This chain connects TRBV11-3 to TRBJ2-1; a possible D gene is TRBD2 (6 bases). V gave up 0 bases and J gave up 4 bases, with 7 bases separating them. Germline lookup yields CDR1 SGHNT and CDR2 YENEEA. This CDR3 is built from 14 residues. The CDR3 spells CASSLDGGYNEQFF. The CDR3, as DNA: TGTGCCAGCAGCTTAGATGGGGGGTACAATGAGCAGTTCTTC.

On this clone itself: The same CDR3 is also encoded by other DNA sequences in this sample. This CDR3 is CASSVGTGSREAFF. The CDR3 DNA reads as TGTGCCAGCAGCGTCGGGACAGGGTCCCGTGAAGCTTTCTTT. V gene TRBV7-9 combines with J gene TRBJ1-1; TRBD1 aligns across 9 bases. This CDR3 is 14 amino acids long. CDR1 and CDR2 (germline): SEHNR, FQNEAQ (reference sequence). Trimming cost V 5 bases and J 7 bases; bases outside gene matches: 8.

The J gene is TRBJ1-4, the V gene TRBV7-6; D remains ambiguous. Germline values: CDR1 SGHVS, CDR2 FNYEAQ. The CDR3 consists of 16 residues. V dropped 1 base and J dropped 0 bases, with 9 bases sitting between them. The CDR3 DNA sequence: TGTGCCAGCAGCTTAGGTTCCGGGGCAACTAATGAAAAACTGTTTTTT. This sequence encodes CASSLGSGATNEKLFF.

The chain is built from TRBV5-1 and TRBJ2-3, with TRBD2 identical over 7 bases. Germline CDR1 SGHRS, CDR2 YFSETQ. The CDR3 extends over 16 amino acids. V gave up 0 bases and J gave up 2 bases; unmatched junction bases: 6. Written as DNA, the CDR3 is TGCGCCAGCAGCTTGGAGGGGAGGGCTTACACAGATACGCAGTATTTT. Protein sequence: CASSLEGRAYTDTQYF.

CDR3: CASSLAGAAEQETQYF. For the CDR3, the DNA is TGCGCCAGCAGTCTCGCGGGGGCCGCCGAGCAAGAGACCCAGTACTTC. The chain employs TRBV5-1 and TRBJ2-5, with D perhaps matching TRBD2 (7 bases). The CDR3 has 16 residues. Germline V gives CDR1 SGHRS, CDR2 YFSETQ. V was shortened by 5 bases and J by 2 bases, with 19 bases between the two germline ends.

The sample holds a few counts of this clone. The genes are TRBV4-1 and TRBJ1-1; no clear D gene. V dropped 2 bases and J dropped 2 bases, with 6 bases sitting between them. The germline V gene encodes CDR1 MGHRA and CDR2 YSYEKL. The CDR3 runs to 13 residues. The CDR3 is CASSQMENTEAFF. DNA of the CDR3: TGCGCCAGCAGCCAAATGGAAAACACTGAAGCTTTCTTT.

J is TRBJ2-6 and V is TRBV7-4; maybe TRBD1 (6 bases). From germline, CDR1 is SGHVT and CDR2 SQSDAQ. The CDR3 runs 18 residues. Trimming pared 5 bases from V and 5 bases from J, leaving 22 bases between. The chain's CDR3 is CASSVLDSSQSRANVLTF. The CDR3 DNA reads TGTGCCAGCAGCGTATTGGACAGCTCACAAAGTCGGGCCAACGTCCTGACTTTC.

This chain joins TRBV6-5 and TRBJ2-1; 10 positions agree with TRBD2. The CDR3 extends over 14 amino acids. V shed 6 bases, J shed 2 bases, and the junction held 1 base outside the gene matches. Germline V CDR1 and CDR2: MNHEY, SVGAGI. The CDR3 spells CASRGLAAYNEQFF. In DNA form, the CDR3 reads TGTGCCAGCAGAGGACTAGCGGCCTACAATGAGCAGTTCTTC.

This chain joins TRBV2 and TRBJ2-7, with 8 bases lining up with TRBD1. The germline V gene has CDR1 SNHLY and CDR2 FYNNEI. J gave up 4 bases and V 5 bases, and 1 base lay outside the gene matches. The CDR3 is made up of 12 amino acids. The CDR3 nucleotides are TGTGCCAGCAGTCGGACAGGGTACGAGCAGTACTTC. Its protein product is CASSRTGYEQYF.

The chain is built from TRBV6-1 and TRBJ2-7, with 13 nucleotides matching TRBD2. This CDR3 has 15 amino acids. Trimming cost V 5 bases and J 5 bases; bases outside gene matches: 6. The germline CDR1 and CDR2 sequences are MNHNS and SASEGT. The CDR3 nucleotides read TGTGCCAGCAGTCGGCGGACTAGCGGGAGAAACGAGCAGTACTTC. Its protein product is CASSRRTSGRNEQYF.

The chain uses TRBV7-2 and TRBJ2-3; maybe TRBD2 (6 bases). This CDR3 has 15 amino acids. Trimming took 0 bases from V and 0 from J, leaving 7 bases between them. CDR1 is SGHTA, CDR2 FQGNSA, per germline. For the CDR3, the DNA is TGTGCCAGCAGCTTAGCGGCGGGGAGCACAGATACGCAGTATTTT. Its translation: CASSLAAGSTDTQYF.

This clone was detected only a few times. The V call is TRBV11-2, the J call TRBJ2-3; D possibly corresponds to TRBD1 (5 bases). This CDR3 is built from 16 residues. Germline CDR1 and CDR2: SGHAT and FQNNGV. V gave up 0 bases and J gave up 2 bases, with 12 bases separating them. CDR3 bases: TGTGCCAGCAGCTTAGATGGGGCGCTGCCCACAGATACGCAGTATTTT. This sequence encodes CASSLDGALPTDTQYF.

The chain has TRBV7-3 and TRBJ1-6, with 11 bases identical to TRBD1. This CDR3 is built from 16 residues. V dropped 5 bases and J dropped 6; count of bases not matched to a gene: 6. Germline assignment: CDR1 SGHTA and CDR2 FQGTGA. The chain's CDR3 is CASSKSGTGGNSPLHF. In DNA form, the CDR3 reads TGTGCCAGCAGCAAATCCGGGACAGGGGGTAATTCACCCCTCCACTTT.

The chain links TRBV2 to TRBJ1-1, with 8 bases aligning to TRBD1. The germline V gene encodes CDR1 SNHLY and CDR2 FYNNEI. The junction had 8 bases not matched to a gene; V was cut back by 2 bases and J by 6 bases. CDR3 length: 15 residues. This CDR3 is CASSERADRDAEAFF. DNA for the CDR3: TGTGCCAGCAGTGAACGGGCGGACAGGGACGCTGAAGCTTTCTTT.

Concerning this clone: One junction end disagrees with the germline gene, perhaps due to a read error. The chain links TRBV27 to TRBJ1-5; D is uncertain. Per the germline V gene, CDR1 is MNHEY and CDR2 is SMNVEV (reference sequence). The CDR3 contains 14 residues. The CDR3 DNA follows: TGTGCCAGCAGTCCGTTAAATAGCAATCGGCCCCAGCATTTT. It yields the protein CASSPLNSNRPQHF.

CDR3 residues: CASSTGPNGETQYF. CDR3 DNA: TGTGCCAGCAGTACAGGCCCAAACGGGGAGACCCAGTACTTC. The chain joins TRBV6-5 to TRBJ2-5, with a weak D call TRBD1 (5 bases). The CDR3 loop spans 14 amino acids. CDR1 MNHEY and CDR2 SVGAGI come from the germline V gene. Trimming took 5 bases from V and 5 from J, leaving 15 bases between them.

The chain joins TRBV6-5 to TRBJ1-1, with 9 bases lining up with TRBD1. In germline, CDR1 is MNHEY, CDR2 SVGAGI. V dropped 2 bases and J dropped 1; count of bases not matched to a gene: 5. The CDR3 spans 16 residues. The CDR3 region is CASSYLGQGKNTEAFF. CDR3 DNA sequence: TGTGCCAGCAGTTACCTGGGACAGGGAAAGAACACTGAAGCTTTCTTT.

The chain recombines TRBV11-2 with TRBJ2-5; D not certain. This CDR3 comprises 12 residues. Per germline, CDR1 SGHAT and CDR2 FQNNGV. The V gene lost 0 bases and the J gene lost 4 bases, with 3 bases spanning the gap. CDR3 sequence: CASSLDVETQYF. CDR3 DNA: TGTGCCAGCAGCTTAGATGTAGAGACCCAGTACTTC.

The chain joins TRBV6-5 to TRBJ1-1; 12 bases agree with TRBD1. CDR3 length equals 15 residues. V trimming: 4 bases; J trimming: 5 bases; junction bases outside the gene matches: 5. Germline CDR1 MNHEY, CDR2 SVGAGI. The CDR3: CASSFGTGGMTEAFF. Here the CDR3 DNA reads TGTGCCAGCAGTTTCGGGACAGGGGGCATGACTGAAGCTTTCTTT.

The chain uses TRBV6-1 and TRBJ1-1; 7 bases line up with TRBD1. This CDR3 is built from 15 residues. CDR1 and CDR2 from the germline V gene are MNHNS and SASEGT. The J segment lost 0 bases and the V segment lost 3 bases, leaving 4 bases of the junction unmatched. The CDR3 DNA follows: TGTGCCAGCAGTGAGGGGACAGCCATGAACACTGAAGCTTTCTTT. Its translation: CASSEGTAMNTEAFF.

The V gene is TRBV6-1, the J gene TRBJ2-7, with D unclear. The CDR3 extends over 12 amino acids. The germline V gene encodes CDR1 MNHNS and CDR2 SASEGT. V lost 1 base and J lost 2, with 3 bases in between. CDR3 loop: CASSEGPYEQYF. The CDR3 nucleotides read TGTGCCAGCAGTGAAGGCCCCTACGAGCAGTACTTC.

J is TRBJ1-1 and V is TRBV4-1, with D maybe TRBD1 (5 bases). CDR1 is MGHRA, CDR2 YSYEKL, per germline. The CDR3 is made up of 20 amino acids. V lost 1 base, J lost 1 base, and 25 bases lay in between. The CDR3 sequence is CASSQGGAGRFVRGNTEAFF. The CDR3 region has the DNA TGCGCCAGCAGCCAAGGAGGGGCAGGGAGATTTGTTAGAGGGAACACTGAAGCTTTCTTT.

The CDR3 bases are TGTGCCTGGAGGTGGGTAGCGGCCCCCTTGGAGCAGTACTTC. Amino acids: CAWRWVAAPLEQYF. The chain uses TRBV30 and TRBJ2-7, with TRBD2 as a possible D gene (6 bases). The CDR3 spans 14 residues. From germline, CDR1 is GTSNPN and CDR2 SVGIG (reference sequence). The V gene lost 3 bases and the J gene lost 7 bases, with 19 bases spanning the gap.